What follows are 27 T cell receptor beta chains derived from one specimen sequenced in a study of spatial heterogeneity in lung cancer. MiXCR was run by TCRdb on the 5' RACE reads, yielding one entry per CDR3 protein. The table records more than 60,000 distinct CDR3 sequences, 8% of them present only once. Time point defined: sample taken at primary tumor resection. Source: PBMCs, taken at surgery. These receptors came from a male donor with early-stage non-small cell lung cancer.

This clonotype was recorded at least ten times. The chain carries TRBV7-2 and TRBJ1-5; TRBD1 agrees at 7 bases. There are 15 residues in the CDR3. In germline, CDR1 is SGHTA, CDR2 FQGNSA. Trimming cost V 5 bases and J 3 bases; bases outside gene matches: 7. CDR3 loop: CASSPRGGVNQPQHF. The DNA for the CDR3 is TGTGCCAGCAGCCCCAGGGGGGGGGTCAATCAGCCCCAGCATTTT.

The table lists this clonotype with many counts. The V gene is TRBV19, the J gene TRBJ2-3; TRBD2 agrees at 9 bases. This CDR3 contains 16 residues. Germline trimming cut 3 bases from V and 4 bases from J; bases unmatched to any gene: 8. The germline V gene has CDR1 LNHDA and CDR2 SQIVND (reference sequence). CDR3 DNA sequence: TGTGCCAGTAGTATGAGGGCGGGAGGGGTCCCAGATACGCAGTATTTT. Translating it yields CASSMRAGGVPDTQYF. Variable domain in full (rest from reference TRBV19 and TRBJ2-3): DGGITQSPKYLFRKEGQNVTLSCEQNLNHDAMYWYRQDPGQGLRLIYYSQIVNDFQKGDIAEGYSVSREKKESFPLTVTSAQKNPTAFYLCASSMRAGGVPDTQYFGPGTRLTVL.

The sample holds many counts of this clonotype. The rearrangement uses TRBV4-1 and TRBJ1-1; D gene ambiguous. In germline, CDR1 is MGHRA, CDR2 YSYEKL. The V end was cut by 1 base, the J end by 0 bases, with 9 bases between. The CDR3 totals 15 residues. The CDR3 loop reads CASSQGFQLNTEAFF. CDR3 nucleotide sequence: TGCGCCAGCAGCCAAGGTTTCCAGTTGAACACTGAAGCTTTCTTT.

The table lists this clonotype with many counts. The chain combines TRBV14 with TRBJ1-1; tentatively, D is TRBD1 (5 bases). Trimming removed 3 bases at V and 2 bases at J, with 16 bases between. The germline CDR1 and CDR2 sequences are SGHDN and FVKESK. The CDR3 has 16 amino acids. The CDR3 sequence: CASSQTLGTRNTEAFF. Written as DNA, the CDR3 is TGTGCCAGCAGCCAGACTTTGGGGACCAGAAACACTGAAGCTTTCTTT.

This chain's CDR3 is CAWSVGAASTDTQYF. CDR3 nucleotides: TGTGCCTGGAGTGTAGGGGCGGCTAGCACAGATACGCAGTATTTT. The chain employs TRBV30 and TRBJ2-3; TRBD1 is a possible D gene (5 bases). V lost 0 bases and J lost 0, with 10 bases in between. The length of the CDR3 is 15 residues. Germline CDR1 and CDR2: GTSNPN and SVGIG (reference sequence).

This clonotype appeared many times. The J gene is TRBJ2-7, the V gene TRBV2, with 9 positions matching TRBD1. The CDR3 is 14 residues long. With 7 bases clipped from V and 2 bases from J, the junction kept 6 bases outside the gene matches. Germline loops: CDR1 SNHLY, CDR2 FYNNEI. CDR3 sequence: CASKRDRAAYEQYF. CDR3 DNA: TGTGCCAGCAAAAGGGACAGGGCCGCCTACGAGCAGTACTTC.

Only a few counts were recorded for this clonotype. This sequence joins TRBV9 and TRBJ2-5; D ambiguous. There are 14 residues in the CDR3. Trimming took 0 bases from V and 2 from J, leaving 8 bases between them. The V gene's germline CDR1 is SGDLS and CDR2 YYNGEE. This CDR3 reads CASSVDRVQETQYF. For the CDR3, the DNA is TGTGCCAGCAGCGTAGACCGAGTTCAAGAGACCCAGTACTTC.

The chain uses TRBV7-2 and TRBJ1-2; 8 nucleotides agree with TRBD1. The CDR3 spans 14 residues. The germline V gene encodes CDR1 SGHTA and CDR2 FQGNSA. V shed 6 bases, J shed 2 bases, and the junction held 5 bases outside the gene matches. The CDR3 loop is CASRRDRRNYGYTF. CDR3 nucleotides: TGTGCCAGCAGGCGGGACAGGAGGAACTATGGCTACACCTTC.

This clonotype has ten or more counts. This chain links TRBV3-1 with TRBJ1-1, with 8 bases matching TRBD1. The CDR3 runs 14 residues. Germline-derived CDR1 and CDR2 are LGHDT and YNNKEL (reference sequence). The V gene end was trimmed by 4 bases and the J gene end by 6 bases; junction bases not matched to a gene: 7. CDR3 sequence reads: CASSLDRVGPEAFF. DNA of the CDR3: TGTGCCAGCAGCCTGGACAGGGTAGGGCCTGAAGCTTTCTTT.

This clonotype was detected ten times or more. The V call is TRBV28, the J call TRBJ2-3; possible D gene TRBD1, 6 bases. From germline, CDR1 is MDHEN and CDR2 SYDVKM. The V and J ends lost 7 bases and 4 bases respectively, with 15 bases between them. The CDR3 extends over 14 amino acids. The CDR3 spells CASKDSPAADTQYF. DNA of the CDR3: TGTGCCAGCAAGGACAGCCCGGCGGCAGATACGCAGTATTTT.

This clonotype was seen many times. This chain uses TRBV29-1 with TRBJ2-1, with D tentatively TRBD2 (6 bases). The CDR3 spans 13 residues. The V gene lost 1 base and the J gene lost 7 bases, with 11 bases spanning the gap. Germline loops: CDR1 SQVTM, CDR2 ANQGSEA. DNA for the CDR3: TGCAGCGTTGAAGGGGGGGTCGCGAATGAGCAGTTCTTC. Protein product: CSVEGGVANEQFF.

There are many counts of this clonotype. V usage is TRBV30 and J usage is TRBJ1-2; D gene unclear. Trimming removed 2 bases from V and 6 bases from J, with 13 bases in between. CDR3 length equals 13 residues. Germline V gene data show CDR1 as GTSNPN and CDR2 as SVGIG (reference sequence). The chain's CDR3 is CAWSPDLRDGYTF. The CDR3 nucleotides are TGTGCCTGGAGTCCCGATCTTAGAGATGGCTACACCTTC. The full variable domain, rest sourced from reference TRBV30 and TRBJ1-2, is SQTIHQWPATLVQPVGSPLSLECTVEGTSNPNLYWYRQAAGRGLQLLFYSVGIGQISSEVPQNLSASRPQDRQFILSSKKLLLSDSGFYLCAWSPDLRDGYTFGSGTRLTVV.

The table lists this clonotype with a few counts. V and J are TRBV12-3 or TRBV12-4 and TRBJ1-2; D call uncertain. The CDR3 contains 13 residues. V was pared by 1 base and J by 2 bases, with 5 bases between. The CDR3 nucleotides read TGTGCCAGCAGTTTAGGAGGGAACTATGGCTACACCTTC. Protein sequence: CASSLGGNYGYTF.

This clonotype occurred a few times. The rearrangement joins TRBV18 to TRBJ2-7; perhaps TRBD2 as D (6 bases). The ends were cut back, 3 bases at V and 4 bases at J, with 16 bases in the middle. Germline CDR1 and CDR2: KGHSH and LQKENI. This CDR3 is built from 15 residues. CDR3 DNA sequence: TGTGCCAGCTCACCTATCGGCCGGGGGTTATACGAGCAGTACTTC. Protein sequence: CASSPIGRGLYEQYF.

There are many counts of this clonotype. The chain couples TRBV12-3 or TRBV12-4 to TRBJ1-1, with no clear D. Trimming shortened V by 6 bases and J by 3 bases, and 8 bases separated the two germline ends. The CDR3 loop spans 12 amino acids. CDR3 DNA sequence: TGTGCCAGCAGCTCAGGTTACACTGAAGCTTTCTTT. Its translation is CASSSGYTEAFF.

The V call is TRBV11-3, the J call TRBJ2-7; D perhaps matches TRBD1 (5 bases). The CDR3 totals 15 residues. Deletions cut 1 base from V and 0 bases from J, with 10 bases between. Per the germline V gene, CDR1 is SGHNT and CDR2 is YENEEA. CDR3 loop: CASSLGGKSSYEQYF. CDR3 in DNA: TGTGCCAGCAGCTTAGGGGGCAAGAGCTCCTACGAGCAGTACTTC.

This clonotype was seen ten or more times. The CDR3 loop reads CASAVNQGDTEAFF. In nucleotides, the CDR3 is TGTGCCAGCGCAGTCAATCAGGGGGACACTGAAGCTTTCTTT. This rearrangement joins TRBV2 to TRBJ1-1, with 7 nucleotides matching TRBD1. CDR3 length: 14 amino acids. Per germline, CDR1 SNHLY and CDR2 FYNNEI. V dropped 8 bases and J dropped 3; count of bases not matched to a gene: 9.

V gene TRBV7-7 combines with J gene TRBJ2-2; 7 bases fit TRBD2. CDR1 and CDR2 from the germline V gene are SSHAT and FNYEAQ (reference sequence). The trim removed 1 base at V and 4 bases at J, leaving 3 bases unmatched. CDR3 size: 15 residues. CDR3 in amino acids: CASSLEAGPTGELFF. The CDR3 DNA reads TGTGCCAGCAGCTTAGAAGCGGGACCCACCGGGGAGCTGTTTTTT.

This clonotype was seen repeatedly, ten times or more. The rearrangement links TRBV24-1 to TRBJ1-2; D perhaps matches TRBD1 (6 bases). With 5 bases removed from V and 2 bases from J, the gap between germline ends came to 14 bases. CDR3 length: 15 amino acids. CDR1 and CDR2 from the germline V gene are KGHDR and SFDVKD. CDR3 protein: CATSGNRVENYGYTF. CDR3 nucleotide sequence: TGTGCCACCAGTGGTAACAGGGTGGAGAACTATGGCTACACCTTC.

This clonotype has just a few counts. This sequence joins TRBV5-1 and TRBJ2-2; D is uncertain. Germline V gene data show CDR1 as SGHRS and CDR2 as YFSETQ. V was trimmed by 1 base and J by 3 bases, leaving 7 bases between them. The CDR3 is 14 amino acids. CDR3 protein: CASSLIIDTGELFF. The CDR3 region has the DNA TGCGCCAGCAGCTTGATAATTGACACCGGGGAGCTGTTTTTT. The full variable domain, with the rest looked up from reference TRBV5-1 and TRBJ2-2, is KAGVTQTPRYLIKTRGQQVTLSCSPISGHRSVSWYQQTPGQGLQFLFEYFSETQRNKGNFPGRFSGRQFSNSRSEMNVSTLELGDSALYLCASSLIIDTGELFFGEGSRLTVL.

This clonotype was seen repeatedly, ten times or more. This rearrangement joins TRBV5-5 to TRBJ1-1, with D uncertain. CDR3 length: 13 amino acids. CDR1 SGHKS and CDR2 YYEKEE come from the germline V gene (reference sequence). Trimming left V 1 base short and J 0 bases short, with 4 bases between. The CDR3 spells CASSLTVNTEAFF. The CDR3 region has the DNA TGTGCCAGCAGCTTGACCGTGAACACTGAAGCTTTCTTT. The whole variable domain, filled in from reference TRBV5-5 and TRBJ1-1, reads DAGVTQSPTHLIKTRGQQVTLRCSPISGHKSVSWYQQVLGQGPQFIFQYYEKEERGRGNFPDRFSARQFPNYSSELNVNALLLGDSALYLCASSLTVNTEAFFGQGTRLTVV.

This clonotype has just a few counts. This chain joins TRBV6-4 and TRBJ1-1; TRBD1 matches 9 bases. V shed 0 bases, J shed 5 bases, and the junction held 4 bases outside the gene matches. The germline V gene has CDR1 MRHNA and CDR2 SNTAGT. The CDR3 spans 15 residues. CDR3 sequence (DNA): TGTGCCAGCAGTGACTCCGGACAGGGGAGGACTGAAGCTTTCTTT. This codes for CASSDSGQGRTEAFF.

There are a few counts of this clonotype. The chain links TRBV20-1 to TRBJ2-2; perhaps D is TRBD1 or TRBD2 (5 bases each). Trimming removed 4 bases from V and 4 bases from J, with 10 bases in between. The CDR3 is 13 residues long. CDR1 is DFQATT and CDR2 is SNEGSKA in the germline V gene (reference sequence). The CDR3 is CSANRDRTGELFF. CDR3 DNA: TGCAGTGCTAACCGGGACCGCACCGGGGAGCTGTTTTTT.

This chain joins TRBV6-6 and TRBJ2-7; the D is unclear. Trimming stripped 0 bases from V and 0 bases from J, with 9 bases between. The CDR3 is 15 amino acids. Germline CDR1 reads MNHNY; CDR2 reads SVGAGI (reference sequence). The CDR3 loop reads CASSYSSRVSYEQYF. CDR3 sequence (DNA): TGTGCCAGCAGTTACTCCAGCAGAGTCTCCTACGAGCAGTACTTC.

This rearrangement joins TRBV7-9 to TRBJ2-3; 10 bases fit TRBD2. This CDR3 contains 17 residues. Germline assignment: CDR1 SEHNR and CDR2 FQNEAQ (reference sequence). V gave up 8 bases and J gave up 3 bases; unmatched junction bases: 14. Here the CDR3 DNA reads TGTGCCAGCGGGGGGGCCGCTAGCGGGAGCTCAACAGATACGCAGTATTTT. This codes for CASGGAASGSSTDTQYF.

The sample holds many counts of this clonotype. The chain uses TRBV24-1 and TRBJ2-5; 7 nucleotides line up with TRBD1. The germline V gene encodes CDR1 KGHDR and CDR2 SFDVKD. Unmatched junction bases numbered 6, after V lost 7 bases and J lost 5 bases. The length of the CDR3 is 13 residues. In nucleotides, the CDR3 is TGTGCCACCAGCCGACAGGGCCGGGAGACCCAGTACTTC. Its protein is CATSRQGRETQYF.

The V and J genes are TRBV11-2 and TRBJ2-3, with D tentatively TRBD2 (5 bases). The germline V gene has CDR1 SGHAT and CDR2 FQNNGV. The CDR3 is 16 residues long. The germline V and J ends were trimmed by 0 bases and 1 base, with 11 bases remaining between them. CDR3 coding DNA: TGTGCCAGCAGCTTAGACGGCGGGCCCCGCACAGATACGCAGTATTTT. It yields the protein CASSLDGGPRTDTQYF.